Shown below are 2 T cell receptor beta chains from a single sample sequenced in a study of neurological immune-mediated disorders. TCRdb redid the calling of the 5' RACE reads with MiXCR, one entry per CDR3 protein. The sample holds over 20,000 distinct CDR3 sequences, under 11% seen once. What was sequenced was PBMCs. These receptors all come from a woman aged 55-70 years with HTLV-1-associated myelopathy (HAM/TSP).

This clonotype was counted at least ten times. The chain has TRBV10-3 and TRBJ1-3; D is unresolved. Trimming removed 6 bases from V and 2 bases from J, with 11 bases in between. Germline V CDR1 and CDR2: ENHRY, SYGVKD. The CDR3 has 14 amino acids. The CDR3 bases are TGTGCCATCAGCTTTCAGTCTGCTGGAAACACCATATATTTT. It codes for CAISFQSAGNTIYF.

For this clonotype: The germline gene is not matched at one end of the junction; a read error may be the cause. V usage is TRBV9 and J usage is TRBJ1-2; the match to TRBD1 covers 9 bases. Germline V lookup: CDR1 SGDLS, CDR2 YYNGEE. The CDR3 loop spans 16 amino acids. CDR3 amino acids: CANSPGTGIRLFGYTF. In DNA form, the CDR3 reads TGTGCCAACAGCCCCGGGACAGGGATCCGGCTCTTTGGCTACACCTTC.